This T cell receptor beta chain was sequenced in a study of blood T cell repertoires in COVID-19. Study information: Both acute and convalescent COVID-19 samples were obtained from the United States, Italy and Spain. PBMCs, B-cell-depleted T cells, or T cells provided the cDNA or gDNA that made up the material.

Per the original methods: Counts of nucleated cells, estimated from reference gene primer amplification, were obtained. Clones were read by immunoSEQ multiplex PCR, and TCRdb kept only the in-frame ones, dropping some. From that table come the V and J calls and clone size; the DNA was used to work out D and trimming. Seen here are some 260,000 clones, about four fifths observed once, and the top ten hold approximately 3.1%. Note on this clone: In the same sample, other DNA sequences code for this CDR3.

Germline values: CDR1 KGHSH, CDR2 LQKENI. V was cut by 2 bases and J by 0 bases, with 4 bases left in between. This CDR3 comprises 13 residues. This rearrangement joins TRBV18 to TRBJ2-5; D gene uncertain. Sequenced: peripheral blood. The sequence was collected from a woman between 18 and 29 years old with acute or convalescent COVID-19. In DNA, the CDR3 is TGTGCCAGCTCACCAGAGTACCAAGAGACCCAGTACTTC. Translating it yields CASSPEYQETQYF.